What follows is one T cell receptor beta chain and its context. The same CDR3 also results from other DNA sequences found in this sample. Profiling relied on immunoSEQ multiplex PCR, and the TCRdb table lists in-frame clones only, not all of them. In the table there are approximately 230,000 clones, about 80% of which are singletons. The data stem from a study of control samples from healthy donors and cancer patients. Germline CDR1 reads LNHDA; CDR2 reads SQIVND (reference sequence). The CDR3 has 17 amino acids. V trimming: 4 bases; J trimming: 5 bases; junction bases outside the gene matches: 5. Source material: PBMCs. The chain uses TRBV19 and TRBJ2-1, with 16 bases aligning to TRBD2. The TCR was taken from a woman aged 60 to 75 with lung cancer. DNA for the CDR3: TGTGCCAGTAGTAAGGGACTAGCGGGGGGGCCCGACAATGAGCAGTTCTTC. Amino acids: CASSKGLAGGPDNEQFF.